Sequencing of this T cell receptor (beta chain) was carried out in a study of cytomegalovirus exposure and HLA in healthy donors. Across the whole study: Earlier results showed 90 million to 120 million unique TCR beta sequences derived from some 190 million T cells. Inside one of the first data releases sat around 86 million unique TCRs taken from HLA-typed donors. Study-level points and caveats: There was a cluster of highly shared sequence variants that was likely a sequencing artifact.

This CDR3 is built from 17 residues. In regard to this clone: Antigen unknown.

The donors comprised healthy bone marrow donors. The study ran its PCR with 60 Vbeta and 13 Jbeta primers. Clones were sequenced by immunoSEQ multiplex PCR, and TCRdb holds only the in-frame ones, with some missing. The sample records some 200,000 clones, around 86% being singletons. The chain is built from TRBV12-1 and TRBJ2-1; the table's D call TRBD2 went unverified against the DNA. TRBV12-1 is deemed a pseudogene. Sequenced sample: PBMCs. The receptor's source is a man in his forties in good health and CMV-seropositive. CDR3 residues: CASSSRLAGGGGHEQFF. The CDR3 DNA sequence: TGTGCCAGCAGCTCCCGACTAGCGGGGGGCGGTGGGCATGAGCAGTTCTTC.